This T cell receptor beta chain was retrieved from a study of T cells in Graves' hyperthyroidism and ophthalmopathy. The study, taken as a whole, reports: Most expanded thyroid clonotypes above 0.001 also appeared in blood. Patients with ophthalmopathy were separated from those with stable hyperthyroidism by a 13 V-J model.

TCR beta CDR3 regions were amplified from RNA transcripts. The HTBI primer set was used in a first-round RT-PCR of the TCR CDR3. TCRdb recomputed calls from the multiplex PCR reads with MiXCR, one row per CDR3 protein. The data show some 400,000 distinct CDR3 sequences, about 13% seen once. Per the germline V gene, CDR1 is KGHDR and CDR2 is SFDVKD. This CDR3 has 14 amino acids. The V end was cut by 6 bases, the J end by 6 bases, with 16 bases between. Subjects aged 18 to 65 presented with newly diagnosed hyperthyroidism of less than 2 months' duration. This clonotype was observed at least ten times. Antigen unknown.

This TCR came from a young man with Graves' hyperthyroidism that later progressed to Graves' ophthalmopathy. The sequenced sample was blood. The chain is built from TRBV24-1 and TRBJ1-1; possibly TRBD1 for D (5 bases). The CDR3 sequence is CATSRAGSNPEAFF. The CDR3 nucleotides are TGTGCCACCAGTCGGGCAGGGAGCAACCCTGAAGCTTTCTTT.